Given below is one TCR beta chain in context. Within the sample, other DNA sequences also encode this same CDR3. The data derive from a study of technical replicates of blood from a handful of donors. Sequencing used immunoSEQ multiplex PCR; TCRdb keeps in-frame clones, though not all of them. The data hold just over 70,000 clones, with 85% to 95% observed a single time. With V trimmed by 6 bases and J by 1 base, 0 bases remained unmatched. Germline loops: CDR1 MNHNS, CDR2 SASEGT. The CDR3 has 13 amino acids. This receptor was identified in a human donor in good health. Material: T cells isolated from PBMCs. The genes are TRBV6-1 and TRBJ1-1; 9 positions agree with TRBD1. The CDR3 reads CASRQGANTEAFF. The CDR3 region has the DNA TGTGCCAGCAGACAGGGGGCGAACACTGAAGCTTTCTTT.